This TCR beta chain was documented in a study of T cell responses to AZD1222 COVID-19 vaccine. Trimming took 7 bases from V and 0 from J, leaving 15 bases between them. The CDR3 spans 15 residues. Germline loops: CDR1 LNHDA, CDR2 SQIVND (reference sequence). As for this clone: The antigen remains undetermined.

Findings and limits, study-wide: The reported proportion of spike-specific TCRs targeting unmutated variant regions was nearly half.

Assay used: immunoSEQ multiplex PCR; TCRdb lists only in-frame clones, some missing. The sample carries about 48,000 clones, 80% to 90% recorded once. This receptor was taken from an adult who received the AZD1222 COVID-19 vaccine. The chain employs TRBV19 and TRBJ1-1, with D unclear. The sample here was peripheral blood, taken 28 days after the second AZD1222 dose. The CDR3 DNA reads as TGTGCCAGTATCACAGCAACTACCATGAACACTGAAGCTTTCTTT. Protein sequence: CASITATTMNTEAFF.